The 27 T cell receptor beta chains reported below all come from one sample, sequenced in a study of lymphopenia after photon versus proton radiotherapy. Data came from immunoSEQ multiplex PCR; TCRdb stores just in-frame clones and leaves some out. This sample has 150,000 to 200,000 clones, with approximately 91% found just once. The input for sequencing was peripheral blood, taken from a patient treated with photon-based radiotherapy. These TCRs come from a man aged 45-60 years with gastric cancer.

The chain links TRBV7-9 to TRBJ1-1; 8 positions agree with TRBD1. The germline CDR1 and CDR2 sequences are SEHNR and FQNEAQ (reference sequence). CDR3 length equals 12 residues. V lost 5 bases and J lost 11; bases outside the gene matches: 7. The CDR3, as DNA: TGTGCCAGCAGCCCGATGACAGGGGTTGCTTTCTTT. This gives the protein CASSPMTGVAFF.

V usage is TRBV29-1 and J usage is TRBJ2-2; 9 nucleotides line up with TRBD1. The CDR3 consists of 16 residues. After removal of 0 bases from V and 1 base from J, the junction contained 3 bases not matched to a gene. Germline CDR1 and CDR2: SQVTM and ANQGSEA. The CDR3 DNA sequence: TGCAGCGTTGAAGATAGGACAGGGGTGAACACCGGGGAGCTGTTTTTT. It codes for CSVEDRTGVNTGELFF.

The CDR3, as DNA: TGTGCCAGCAGCCAATCGGGACTAGAACTCGAGCAGTTCTTC. This translates into CASSQSGLELEQFF. The chain joins TRBV4-2 to TRBJ2-1, with 8 bases lining up with TRBD2. The V gene end was trimmed by 2 bases and the J gene end by 10 bases; junction bases not matched to a gene: 7. The CDR3 covers 14 residues. Germline CDR1 is LGHNA and CDR2 is YNFKEQ.

The chain links TRBV5-4 to TRBJ1-2, with TRBD1 matching 8 bases. CDR3 size: 14 residues. The junction had 2 bases not matched to a gene; V was cut back by 1 base and J by 3 bases. In germline, CDR1 is SGHNT, CDR2 YYREEE (reference sequence). In nucleotides, the CDR3 is TGTGCCAGCAGCTTGATGGACAGGGACTATGGCTACACCTTC. Translated: CASSLMDRDYGYTF.

This clone was observed once. The chain is built from TRBV5-5 and TRBJ1-1; 12 bases are shared with TRBD1. The CDR3 runs to 19 residues. The J segment lost 0 bases and the V segment lost 0 bases, leaving 9 bases of the junction unmatched. Per germline, CDR1 SGHKS and CDR2 YYEKEE (reference sequence). This CDR3 is CASSLARAGTGGLNTEAFF. CDR3 coding DNA: TGTGCCAGCAGCTTGGCGCGGGCCGGGACAGGGGGCCTGAACACTGAAGCTTTCTTT.

This chain joins TRBV19 and TRBJ1-1; 7 bases align to TRBD1. Per the germline V gene, CDR1 is LNHDA and CDR2 is SQIVND (reference sequence). V shed 5 bases and J 5 bases; nucleotides not matched to a gene: 11. The CDR3 loop spans 15 amino acids. CDR3 region: CASSSLRDSGTEAFF. The CDR3 DNA is TGTGCCAGTAGTTCTCTCCGGGACAGTGGGACTGAAGCTTTCTTT.

The rearrangement joins TRBV4-1 to TRBJ2-3; D uncertain. The V end lost 0 bases, the J end lost 0 bases, and 13 bases lay between the germline ends. Germline CDR1 and CDR2: MGHRA and YSYEKL. This CDR3 is 17 amino acids long. In nucleotides, the CDR3 is TGCGCCAGCAGCCAAGAGAGAGCTGCTACTAGCACAGATACGCAGTATTTT. Residues: CASSQERAATSTDTQYF.

V and J are TRBV6-6 and TRBJ2-7, with 10 bases fitting TRBD1. In germline, CDR1 is MNHNY, CDR2 SVGAGI (reference sequence). With V trimmed by 8 bases and J by 5 bases, 12 bases remained unmatched. The CDR3 consists of 15 residues. The CDR3 DNA reads TGTGCCAGCCAAGGAGGCGGGACAGGGGAGGACGAGCAGTACTTC. It translates to CASQGGGTGEDEQYF.

The genes are TRBV27 and TRBJ2-2; 10 bases fit TRBD2. The trim removed 6 bases at V and 3 bases at J, leaving 1 base unmatched. The CDR3 spans 14 residues. Germline V gives CDR1 MNHEY, CDR2 SMNVEV (reference sequence). The CDR3 is CASRTSGDTGELFF. CDR3 nucleotides: TGTGCCAGCAGAACTAGCGGGGACACCGGGGAGCTGTTTTTT.

This clone was seen once. DNA of the CDR3: TGTGCCAGCAGCCCGCCGTTGGGACACCAAGAGGCAGATACGCAGTATTTT. Its protein is CASSPPLGHQEADTQYF. The chain recombines TRBV7-8 with TRBJ2-3, with D tentatively TRBD1 (6 bases). CDR3 length: 17 amino acids. Trimming took off 5 bases at V and 4 bases at J, with 22 bases between the two ends. Germline lookup yields CDR1 SGHVS and CDR2 FQNEAQ. The entire variable domain, with the rest obtained from reference TRBV7-8 and TRBJ2-3, is as follows: GAGVSQSPRYKVAKRGQDVALRCDPISGHVSLFWYQQALGQGPEFLTYFQNEAQLDKSGLPSDRFFAERPEGSVSTLKIQRTQQEDSAVYLCASSPPLGHQEADTQYFGPGTRLTVL.

This clone was detected only once. The chain recombines TRBV29-1 with TRBJ2-1; D is possibly TRBD1 (6 bases). Germline V gives CDR1 SQVTM, CDR2 ANQGSEA. Between the trimmed V and J ends, which lost 8 bases and 2 bases, there was a span of 13 bases. The CDR3 contains 13 residues. CDR3: CSSRDTTYNEQFF. Here the CDR3 DNA reads TGCAGCTCCCGGGACACGACCTACAATGAGCAGTTCTTC.

As to this clone: Other DNA sequences in this sample translate to the same CDR3. J is TRBJ2-7 and V is TRBV7-9; D gene ambiguous. Germline CDR1 is SEHNR and CDR2 is FQNEAQ (reference sequence). The length of the CDR3 is 12 residues. Trimming took 1 base from V and 3 from J, leaving 4 bases between them. CDR3 sequence (DNA): TGTGCCAGCAGCTTAGTAGGCTACGAGCAGTACTTC. Amino acid sequence: CASSLVGYEQYF.

The chain recombines TRBV28 with TRBJ2-2, with a tentative D call TRBD1 (6 bases). The V and J ends lost 4 bases and 4 bases respectively, with 13 bases between them. In germline, CDR1 is MDHEN, CDR2 SYDVKM. The CDR3 has 15 amino acids. This chain's CDR3 is CASSSYRVATGELFF. CDR3 sequence (DNA): TGTGCCAGCAGTTCCTACAGGGTAGCCACCGGGGAGCTGTTTTTT.

The gene calls are TRBV6-1 and TRBJ2-2, with D tentatively TRBD1 or TRBD2 (6 bases each). Between the trimmed V and J ends, which lost 1 base and 3 bases, there was a span of 9 bases. The germline V gene has CDR1 MNHNS and CDR2 SASEGT. This CDR3 has 15 amino acids. The CDR3 sequence: CASSEVEGDTGELFF. CDR3 DNA: TGTGCCAGCAGTGAAGTGGAGGGGGACACCGGGGAGCTGTTTTTT.

The V call is TRBV28, the J call TRBJ2-5; 8 nucleotides agree with TRBD1. J was trimmed by 5 bases and V by 6 bases; bases with no gene match: 8. This CDR3 spans 14 amino acids. CDR1 MDHEN and CDR2 SYDVKM come from the germline V gene. The CDR3 is CASRHRGSVETQYF. The CDR3 region has the DNA TGTGCCAGCAGGCACAGGGGGAGCGTGGAGACCCAGTACTTC.

V usage is TRBV6-1 and J usage is TRBJ2-7; possible D gene TRBD1, 6 bases. The CDR3 runs to 14 residues. Trimming stripped 7 bases from V and 1 base from J, with 14 bases between. In germline, CDR1 is MNHNS, CDR2 SASEGT. The DNA of the CDR3 is TGTGCCAGCATTTGGGACACTGTTTCCTACGAGCAGTACTTC. The encoded protein is CASIWDTVSYEQYF.

The chain employs TRBV11-3 and TRBJ2-3, with D uncertain. The CDR3 has 13 residues. Germline V gene sequence: CDR1 SGHNT, CDR2 YENEEA. The germline V and J ends were trimmed by 2 bases and 5 bases, with 8 bases remaining between them. DNA of the CDR3: TGTGCCAGCAGCTTACGATTGCAAGATACGCAGTATTTT. It is translated as CASSLRLQDTQYF.

The chain joins TRBV28 to TRBJ1-1; D not certain. Per the germline V gene, CDR1 is MDHEN and CDR2 is SYDVKM. This CDR3 is 14 amino acids long. Between the trimmed V and J ends, which lost 4 bases and 5 bases, there was a span of 14 bases. The CDR3 loop reads CASSSPQKRTEAFF. DNA for the CDR3: TGTGCCAGCAGTTCCCCTCAAAAGAGGACTGAAGCTTTCTTT.

CDR3 coding DNA: TGTGCCAGTACCCTGAGGGGCAGAGGAAACACCATATATTTT. This sequence encodes CASTLRGRGNTIYF. This chain links TRBV19 with TRBJ1-3; D is possibly TRBD1 (5 bases). This CDR3 spans 14 amino acids. V lost 7 bases to trimming and J lost 4 bases, with 14 bases between them. CDR1 is LNHDA, CDR2 SQIVND, per germline (reference sequence). The variable domain in full, with the rest retrieved from reference TRBV19 and TRBJ1-3, is DGGITQSPKYLFRKEGQNVTLSCEQNLNHDAMYWYRQDPGQGLRLIYYSQIVNDFQKGDIAEGYSVSREKKESFPLTVTSAQKNPTAFYLCASTLRGRGNTIYFGEGSWLTVV.

A single count supports this clone. The rearrangement uses TRBV19 and TRBJ2-7; 9 bases line up with TRBD1. The J segment lost 4 bases and the V segment lost 6 bases, leaving 4 bases of the junction unmatched. Germline CDR1 is LNHDA and CDR2 is SQIVND (reference sequence). This CDR3 has 13 amino acids. CDR3 protein: CASRPDRGYEQYF. The CDR3, as DNA: TGTGCCAGTAGGCCGGACAGGGGTTACGAGCAGTACTTC.

The chain couples TRBV4-3 to TRBJ2-7; TRBD2 agrees at 15 bases. CDR1 LGHNA and CDR2 YSLEER come from the germline V gene. The CDR3 covers 15 residues. V dropped 4 bases and J dropped 4; count of bases not matched to a gene: 2. The CDR3 nucleotides read TGCGCCAGCAGCCCTGGACTAGCGGGGGGGTACGAGCAGTACTTC. Translating gives CASSPGLAGGYEQYF.

On this clone: This same CDR3 is encoded by further DNA sequences in the sample. The chain is built from TRBV14 and TRBJ2-7; TRBD1 matches at 9 bases. This CDR3 has 15 residues. Unmatched junction bases numbered 8, after V lost 1 base and J lost 7 bases. Germline lookup yields CDR1 SGHDN and CDR2 FVKESK. DNA of the CDR3: TGTGCCAGCAGCCAAGGGCCCGGGACAGGGAAAGAGCAGTACTTC. It yields the protein CASSQGPGTGKEQYF.

The chain employs TRBV2 and TRBJ2-4; TRBD1 matches at 11 bases. Germline values: CDR1 SNHLY, CDR2 FYNNEI. Losses at the gene ends were 5 bases for V and 8 bases for J; bases not matched to a gene: 11. The CDR3 covers 16 residues. This CDR3 is CASSFRPPGQGDIQYF. In nucleotides, the CDR3 is TGTGCCAGCAGTTTCCGGCCCCCGGGACAGGGGGACATTCAGTACTTC.

For the CDR3, the DNA is TGTGCCAGCAGTTTATGGAGGCAGGGGGCCTACAATGAGCAGTTCTTC. The encoded protein is CASSLWRQGAYNEQFF. The chain carries TRBV27 and TRBJ2-1, with 7 nucleotides matching TRBD1. The CDR3 spans 16 residues. The V and J ends lost 1 base and 2 bases, in that order; junction bases with no gene match: 5. CDR1 and CDR2 from the germline V gene are MNHEY and SMNVEV (reference sequence).

V usage is TRBV9 and J usage is TRBJ2-1; TRBD2 agrees at 10 bases. This CDR3 comprises 15 residues. Per germline, CDR1 SGDLS and CDR2 YYNGEE. V was clipped by 1 base and J by 9 bases; unmatched bases: 7. This CDR3 is CASSVRLAGESEQFF. Here the CDR3 DNA reads TGTGCCAGCAGCGTAAGGCTAGCGGGAGAAAGTGAGCAGTTCTTC. The full variable domain, completed using reference TRBV9 and TRBJ2-1, is DSGVTQTPKHLITATGQRVTLRCSPRSGDLSVYWYQQSLDQGLQFLIQYYNGEERAKGNILERFSAQQFPDLHSELNLSSLELGDSALYFCASSVRLAGESEQFFGPGTRLTVL.

The gene calls are TRBV18 and TRBJ2-1; TRBD2 agrees at 9 bases. Germline V CDR1 and CDR2: KGHSH, LQKENI. CDR3 length: 15 amino acids. Trimming took 5 bases from V and 1 from J; bases not matched to a gene: 3. The CDR3 reads CASSSSGTSYNEQFF. CDR3 DNA: TGTGCCAGCTCATCTAGCGGGACGTCCTACAATGAGCAGTTCTTC.

V usage is TRBV7-9 and J usage is TRBJ2-7, with 10 bases aligning to TRBD1. V lost 4 bases to trimming and J lost 2 bases; unmatched junction nucleotides: 5. Looked up from germline, CDR1 is SEHNR and CDR2 is FQNEAQ (reference sequence). The CDR3 is made up of 15 amino acids. CDR3: CASSSGTGVTYEQYF. CDR3 nucleotide sequence: TGTGCCAGCAGCTCCGGGACAGGGGTGACCTACGAGCAGTACTTC.